The source of this T cell receptor beta chain is a study of T cell responses to AZD1222 COVID-19 vaccine. Looking at the study overall: Timing groups of about 4 and about 12 weeks for second doses were pooled. Study-wide results and caveats: Targeting of unmutated variant regions was reportedly seen in nearly half of spike-specific TCRs. Every sample of the repertoires postdated the peak T cell response. Possibly, clonal diversity was underestimated; donors were largely white British and included more females.

CDR3 length: 14 residues. V lost 1 base, J lost 8 bases, and 13 bases lay in between. Per germline, CDR1 SGHNT and CDR2 YYREEE (reference sequence). On this clone itself: Its antigen is still unknown.

TCRdb's copy holds only in-frame clones and misses some; the assay was immunoSEQ multiplex PCR. The repertoire has 180,000 or so clones, just over 90% of them found once; the top ten carry around 4%. The TCR was taken from an adult in good health. This chain links TRBV5-4 with TRBJ2-1, with a tentative D call TRBD2 (5 bases). The starting material was peripheral blood, obtained on day 0 of AZD1222 vaccination. CDR3 DNA: TGTGCCAGCAGCTTGTTGCAGACTATCGATGAGCAGTTCTTC. Its translation: CASSLLQTIDEQFF.